This TCR beta chain stems from a study of OX40 agonist ivuxolimab in advanced cancers. Study details: Every 2 weeks, patients got intravenous ivuxolimab at one of six dose levels (0.01-10 mg/kg).

Repertoires were generated with immunoSEQ multiplex PCR, while TCRdb's copy carries only in-frame clones and drops some. The table includes about 45,000 clones, roughly 93% detected once. Points from the study as a whole: Circulating CD4+ and CD8+ T cells showed clonal expansion by week 6 at 0.1 to 3.0 mg/kg. Nonresponders, in some cases, also had low normalized T-cell clonal expansion.

Trimming left V 4 bases short and J 3 bases short, with 11 bases between. Germline CDR1 reads LGHNA; CDR2 reads YNFKEQ. CDR3 size: 14 residues. For this clone: Antigen specificity is unknown.

Material: CD4+ or CD8+ T cells sorted from blood, obtained in a trial of the OX40 agonist ivuxolimab. The clonotype originates from an adult with an advanced solid tumor such as melanoma, head and neck, liver or kidney cancer. The gene calls are TRBV4-2 and TRBJ2-3; D uncertain. The CDR3 region is CASSPTDLTDTQYF. The CDR3 DNA reads TGTGCCAGCAGCCCTACTGACCTTACAGATACGCAGTATTTT.